One sample yielded the 28 T cell receptor beta chains listed below, sequenced in a study of T cells in Graves' hyperthyroidism and ophthalmopathy. Amplified regions were TCR beta CDR3 sequences from RNA transcripts. The HTBI primer set was used in a first-round RT-PCR of the TCR CDR3. TCRdb analysed the multiplex PCR reads with MiXCR anew, one entry per CDR3 protein. The sample lists about 700,000 distinct CDR3 sequences, approximately 42% occurring once. Sequences were obtained from peripheral blood or thyroid tissue (not recorded which). The receptors here all came from an adult man with Graves' disease, either hyperthyroidism or ophthalmopathy (not recorded which).

The chain uses TRBV5-1 and TRBJ2-7; D is ambiguous. Germline V gene data show CDR1 as SGHRS and CDR2 as YFSETQ. The CDR3 has 13 amino acids. V shed 0 bases and J shed 3 bases, with 7 bases lying between them. The CDR3 is CASSLEACYEQYF. Here the CDR3 DNA reads TGCGCCAGCAGCTTGGAGGCGTGCTACGAGCAGTACTTC.

In this sample, this clonotype turned up a few times. The chain combines TRBV20-1 with TRBJ2-5; D is ambiguous. V was clipped by 3 bases and J by 4 bases, with 12 bases between them. Germline values: CDR1 DFQATT, CDR2 SNEGSKA (reference sequence). The CDR3 sequence is 13 residues long. CDR3 sequence: CSASVSPTETQYF. The CDR3 region has the DNA TGCAGTGCTAGCGTCTCGCCGACAGAGACCCAGTACTTC.

The chain carries TRBV7-9 and TRBJ2-7; weak D call: TRBD2 (5 bases). This CDR3 has 14 amino acids. Trimming removed 2 bases at V and 3 bases at J, with 11 bases between. Germline CDR1 reads SEHNR; CDR2 reads FQNEAQ (reference sequence). CDR3 in amino acids: CASSLLGENYEQYF. CDR3 DNA: TGTGCCAGCAGCTTACTGGGAGAAAACTACGAGCAGTACTTC.

As regards this clonotype: This is likely a read error, given that the CDR3 carries no conserved phenylalanine or tryptophan at its end. It is unclear where the CDR3 begins or ends on the DNA, so no DNA is shown, and the CDR3 is as TCRdb lists it. The chain couples TRBV15 to TRBJ1-5; TRBD1, as called in the table, went unchecked against the DNA. Germline assignment: CDR1 LNHNV and CDR2 YYDKDF (reference sequence). The CDR3 sequence runs 11 residues, both termini included. The CDR3 is CATSRDRGGGI.

In nucleotides, the CDR3 is TGCAGTGCTAGATCGACCCAGGATCAGCAGTACTTC. Translated, it gives CSARSTQDQQYF. The chain links TRBV20-1 to TRBJ2-7, with D unclear. The CDR3 length is 12 residues. The germline V gene encodes CDR1 DFQATT and CDR2 SNEGSKA (reference sequence). Trimming took off 2 bases at V and 8 bases at J, with 13 bases between the two ends.

This rearrangement joins TRBV7-2 to TRBJ2-2; D is possibly TRBD1 (5 bases). Germline loops: CDR1 SGHTA, CDR2 FQGNSA. This CDR3 contains 16 residues. The V and J ends lost 5 bases and 0 bases respectively, with 13 bases between them. Here the CDR3 DNA reads TGTGCCAGCAGCCCTAGGCCAGGGACGAACACCGGGGAGCTGTTTTTT. It yields the protein CASSPRPGTNTGELFF.

CDR3 in DNA: TGCAGCGTGTCCGGGACAGGGGGCACTGAAGCTTTCTTT. Its protein product is CSVSGTGGTEAFF. This chain links TRBV29-1 with TRBJ1-1; 11 bases map to TRBD1. Germline lookup yields CDR1 SQVTM and CDR2 ANQGSEA. CDR3 length: 13 residues. V gave up 6 bases and J gave up 4 bases; unmatched junction bases: 4.

This clonotype was counted only a few times. V and J are TRBV6-4 and TRBJ1-2, with D possibly matching TRBD1 (5 bases). Trimming took off 11 bases at V and 2 bases at J, with 12 bases between the two ends. CDR3 length equals 12 residues. The V gene's germline CDR1 is MRHNA and CDR2 SNTAGT. For the CDR3, the DNA is TGTGCCCGGAGGAGACAGAACTATGGCTACACCTTC. This encodes CARRRQNYGYTF.

In the case of this clonotype: A read error may be the cause here, since a much bigger clone is one base away. The chain couples TRBV7-3 to TRBJ1-5; TRBD1 agrees at 8 bases. Trimming removed 5 bases from V and 9 bases from J; junction bases left unmatched: 9. This CDR3 is 14 amino acids long. Per the germline V gene, CDR1 is SGHTA and CDR2 is FQGTGA. The CDR3 reads CASSRQGRYRPQHF. As DNA, the CDR3 is TGTGCCAGCAGCCGACAGGGGCGATATCGGCCCCAGCATTTT.

Remarks on this clonotype: A much larger clone is a single base away; this may be a read error. This chain joins TRBV29-1 and TRBJ2-7; 7 bases are shared with TRBD1. Unmatched junction bases numbered 6, after V lost 5 bases and J lost 2 bases. CDR1 is SQVTM and CDR2 is ANQGSEA in the germline V gene. The CDR3 has 13 residues. This CDR3 reads CSVYRDSPYEQYF. The CDR3 region has the DNA TGCAGCGTTTACAGGGACAGCCCCTACGAGCAGTACTTC.

This clonotype has just a few counts. The CDR3 reads CSAKSTAAYEQYF. The CDR3, as DNA: TGCAGTGCTAAGTCGACGGCGGCCTACGAGCAGTACTTC. V is TRBV20-1 and J is TRBJ2-7; no firm D call. This CDR3 spans 13 amino acids. In germline, CDR1 is DFQATT, CDR2 SNEGSKA (reference sequence). V dropped 4 bases and J dropped 2 bases, with 12 bases sitting between them.

This clonotype occurred many times. This CDR3 is CSVIEQGARVNTEAFF. CDR3 DNA sequence: TGCAGCGTCATCGAACAGGGGGCGCGGGTGAACACTGAAGCTTTCTTT. The genes are TRBV29-1 and TRBJ1-1, with 9 bases matching TRBD1. This CDR3 has 16 amino acids. Unmatched junction bases numbered 11, after V lost 6 bases and J lost 0 bases. Per germline, CDR1 SQVTM and CDR2 ANQGSEA.

This clonotype appeared a single time. The chain employs TRBV20-1 and TRBJ1-5; D not certain. CDR3 length: 13 residues. V lost 1 base, J lost 5 bases, and 9 bases lay in between. The germline gives CDR1 DFQATT, CDR2 SNEGSKA (reference sequence). CDR3 bases: TGCAGTGCTAGAGTTCGACTCCATCAGCCCCAGCATTTT. This encodes CSARVRLHQPQHF.

Turning to this clonotype: A much more abundant neighbour one base away suggests this may be a read error. The chain carries TRBV2 and TRBJ2-7; 10 bases line up with TRBD2. The germline CDR1 and CDR2 sequences are SNHLY and FYNNEI. The trim removed 3 bases at V and 5 bases at J, leaving 10 bases unmatched. This CDR3 comprises 16 residues. CDR3 residues: CASSDVSSGRWHEQYF. In DNA, the CDR3 is TGTGCCAGCAGTGATGTGTCTAGCGGGAGATGGCACGAGCAGTACTTC. The variable domain in full, completed from reference TRBV2 and TRBJ2-7, reads EPEVTQTPSHQVTQMGQEVILRCVPISNHLYFYWYRQILGQKVEFLVSFYNNEISEKSEIFDDQFSVERPDGSNFTLKIRSTKLEDSAMYFCASSDVSSGRWHEQYFGPGTRLTVT.

This sequence joins TRBV20-1 and TRBJ1-4, with D possibly being TRBD1 (6 bases). Looked up from germline, CDR1 is DFQATT and CDR2 is SNEGSKA (reference sequence). The V end lost 5 bases, the J end lost 4 bases, and 11 bases lay between the germline ends. CDR3 length equals 13 residues. The CDR3 DNA sequence: TGCAGTGCTCCCGACAGGTTTAATGAAAAACTGTTTTTT. Residues: CSAPDRFNEKLFF.

DNA for the CDR3: TGTGCCAGCAGCGGGCACTTGGAGGGAAGGCGGGAGCTGTCAGAGACCCAGTACTTC. It yields the protein CASSGHLEGRRELSETQYF. The chain couples TRBV7-2 to TRBJ2-5, with 7 bases matching TRBD2. The CDR3 runs 19 residues. Trimming removed 5 bases from V and 4 bases from J; junction bases left unmatched: 22. The germline gives CDR1 SGHTA, CDR2 FQGNSA.

The chain uses TRBV5-6 and TRBJ2-2; 7 positions match TRBD1. The J segment lost 7 bases and the V segment lost 9 bases, leaving 6 bases of the junction unmatched. Germline V gene lookup returns CDR1 SGHDT and CDR2 YYEEEE. The CDR3 contains 12 residues. This CDR3 reads CATKQGYGELFF. In DNA form, the CDR3 reads TGTGCCACTAAACAGGGGTACGGGGAGCTGTTTTTT.

This clonotype was seen a handful of times. The chain uses TRBV6-5 and TRBJ1-1; D is unresolved. Germline V gene data show CDR1 as MNHEY and CDR2 as SVGAGI. V lost 2 bases, J lost 6 bases, and 10 bases lay in between. The CDR3 has 13 amino acids. CDR3 loop: CASSYLSGAEAFF. The CDR3 nucleotides read TGTGCCAGCAGTTACCTTTCTGGGGCTGAAGCTTTCTTT.

There are many counts of this clonotype. V usage is TRBV7-8 and J usage is TRBJ2-2; TRBD1 might be the D (5 bases). V was pared by 1 base and J by 5 bases, with 11 bases between. The length of the CDR3 is 15 residues. The germline V gene encodes CDR1 SGHVS and CDR2 FQNEAQ. The chain's CDR3 is CASSLVPGRTGELFF. The CDR3 bases are TGTGCCAGCAGCTTAGTGCCAGGGCGAACCGGGGAGCTGTTTTTT.

This sequence joins TRBV20-1 and TRBJ2-7; 8 nucleotides agree with TRBD1. V lost 3 bases and J lost 5; bases outside the gene matches: 15. CDR3 length equals 16 residues. Germline CDR1 reads DFQATT; CDR2 reads SNEGSKA (reference sequence). The CDR3, as DNA: TGCAGTGCTAGTACTAAGCGACCGGACAGGGTGGACGAGCAGTACTTC. Its protein is CSASTKRPDRVDEQYF.

The CDR3 here is CASSQAGRSQETQYF. As DNA, the CDR3 is TGTGCCAGCAGCCAAGCTGGACGGAGCCAAGAGACCCAGTACTTC. This chain links TRBV6-1 with TRBJ2-5; unclear D gene. Germline CDR1 MNHNS, CDR2 SASEGT. This CDR3 is built from 15 residues. Between the trimmed V and J ends, which lost 6 bases and 1 base, there was a span of 15 bases.

This clonotype was seen repeatedly, ten times or more. This sequence joins TRBV7-2 and TRBJ2-7; no clear D gene. Germline V CDR1 and CDR2: SGHTA, FQGNSA. Between the trimmed V and J ends, which lost 3 bases and 5 bases, there was a span of 8 bases. The CDR3 is 12 amino acids. The CDR3 is CASSLKRHEQYF. The CDR3 region has the DNA TGTGCCAGCAGCTTGAAGAGGCACGAGCAGTACTTC.

This clonotype was found many times. V usage is TRBV19 and J usage is TRBJ1-6, with unresolved D. Germline V gives CDR1 LNHDA, CDR2 SQIVND (reference sequence). V gave up 3 bases and J gave up 11 bases, with 14 bases separating them. There are 14 residues in the CDR3. The CDR3 here is CASSIEETGTPLHF. In DNA, the CDR3 is TGTGCCAGTAGTATTGAAGAGACGGGGACACCCCTCCACTTT.

At least ten counts were recorded for this clonotype. This chain links TRBV24-1 with TRBJ2-5; tentatively, D is TRBD1 or TRBD2 (5 bases each). V lost 4 bases to trimming and J lost 5 bases, with 13 bases between them. CDR3 length: 14 amino acids. Germline CDR1 reads KGHDR; CDR2 reads SFDVKD. The CDR3 protein is CATSDTGAGETQYF. The CDR3 coding sequence is TGTGCCACCAGTGACACCGGGGCCGGGGAGACCCAGTACTTC.

This chain uses TRBV29-1 with TRBJ1-2; TRBD1 is a possible D gene (5 bases). V lost 7 bases to trimming and J lost 5 bases, with 14 bases between them. Germline CDR1 is SQVTM and CDR2 is ANQGSEA. The CDR3 covers 12 residues. The CDR3 loop reads CSGRPGGYGYTF. The CDR3, as DNA: TGCAGCGGCCGACCGGGGGGTTATGGCTACACCTTC.

The chain joins TRBV7-8 to TRBJ2-7; 8 bases line up with TRBD2. Germline loops: CDR1 SGHVS, CDR2 FQNEAQ. CDR3 length: 16 amino acids. Unmatched junction bases numbered 10, after V lost 1 base and J lost 5 bases. The chain's CDR3 is CASSLVGAGGNDEQYF. The CDR3 coding sequence is TGTGCCAGCAGCTTAGTGGGGGCGGGGGGCAACGACGAGCAGTACTTC.

The chain joins TRBV2 to TRBJ1-5, with D tentatively TRBD1 (5 bases). V lost 6 bases and J lost 7, with 22 bases in between. In germline, CDR1 is SNHLY, CDR2 FYNNEI. This CDR3 spans 16 amino acids. CDR3 region: CASRGDLGGFNQPQHF. CDR3 nucleotide sequence: TGTGCCAGCAGAGGGGACCTGGGGGGTTTCAACCAGCCCCAGCATTTT.

This clonotype appeared a few times. The chain combines TRBV2 with TRBJ1-1, with D possibly matching TRBD1 (5 bases). V lost 5 bases and J 4 bases, leaving 11 bases between the germline ends. Germline CDR1 reads SNHLY; CDR2 reads FYNNEI. The CDR3 contains 13 residues. The CDR3, as DNA: TGTGCCAGCAGTTTTGAGGGGACCACTGAAGCTTTCTTT. It translates to CASSFEGTTEAFF.